This entry features one T cell receptor beta chain sequence. Survey-level immunoSEQ sequencing profiled the TCR beta repertoire. Some clones are missing from TCRdb's copy, which holds only in-frame ones; the method was immunoSEQ multiplex PCR. The table has around 50,000 clones, approximately 93% seen once. The CDR3 loop spans 15 amino acids. V shed 5 bases and J shed 7 bases, with 15 bases lying between them. CDR1 SGHNT and CDR2 YENEEA come from the germline V gene. The TCR comes from a man in his forties with rheumatoid arthritis. The specimen was PBMCs. The rearrangement joins TRBV11-3 to TRBJ1-6; a weak D match, TRBD1 (5 bases). This chain's CDR3 is CASSQAGTANSPLHF. CDR3 sequence (DNA): TGTGCCAGCAGCCAGGCCGGGACGGCGAATTCACCCCTCCACTTT.